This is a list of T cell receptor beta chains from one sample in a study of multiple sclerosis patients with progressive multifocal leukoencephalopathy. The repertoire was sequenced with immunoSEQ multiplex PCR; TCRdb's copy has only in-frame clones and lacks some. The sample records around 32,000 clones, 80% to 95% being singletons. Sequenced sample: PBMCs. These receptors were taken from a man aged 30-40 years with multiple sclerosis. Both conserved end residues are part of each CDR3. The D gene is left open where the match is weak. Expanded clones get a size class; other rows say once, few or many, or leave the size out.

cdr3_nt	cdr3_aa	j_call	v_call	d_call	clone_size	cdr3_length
TGTGCCTGGAAGTGGGCGCACACAGATACGCAGTATTTT	CAWKWAHTDTQYF	TRBJ2-3	TRBV30	.	.	13
TGTGCCAGCTCACCTGTCTCTAGCGGGACCTACAATGAGCAGTTCTTC	CASSPVSSGTYNEQFF	TRBJ2-1	TRBV18	TRBD2	.	16
TGTGCCAGCAGCTTAGGACAAACAGGAAGCACTGAAGCTTTCTTT	CASSLGQTGSTEAFF	TRBJ1-1	TRBV7-2	.	.	15
TGTGCCAGCAGCCAATCGAGCAGCATGAACACTGAAGCTTTCTTT	CASSQSSSMNTEAFF	TRBJ1-1	TRBV16	.	.	15
TGTGCCTGGAGTGGTAGTTCTTTGGAGACCCAGTACTTC	CAWSGSSLETQYF	TRBJ2-5	TRBV30	.	.	13
TGTGCCAGCACCGGGGGGCCGGGACGCACAGATACGCAGTATTTT	CASTGGPGRTDTQYF	TRBJ2-3	TRBV11-2	.	.	15
TGTGCCAGCAGTGAAACGGGACTAGTCTACGAGCAGTACTTC	CASSETGLVYEQYF	TRBJ2-7	TRBV28	TRBD2	.	14
TGCGCCAGCAGCCAAGGACAGGGGTGGGTGACCGGGGAGCTGTTTTTT	CASSQGQGWVTGELFF	TRBJ2-2	TRBV4-3	TRBD1	.	16
TGTGCCAGCAGTGAATTAGGGAGGGGAGGGGCTTCCTACAATGAGCAGTTCTTC	CASSELGRGGASYNEQFF	TRBJ2-1	TRBV25-1	TRBD2	.	18
TGTGCCAGCAGCTTAGACGGAATGAACACTGAAGCTTTCTTT	CASSLDGMNTEAFF	TRBJ1-1	TRBV7-2	.	.	14
TGCGCCAGCAGTCCGCGAAGGGAGTTGGAGGTAACTTCTAACTATGGCTACACCTTC	CASSPRRELEVTSNYGYTF	TRBJ1-2	TRBV23-1	.	.	19
TGTGCCAGTAGTATGGCGACTAGCGGTTACAATGAGCAGTTCTTC	CASSMATSGYNEQFF	TRBJ2-1	TRBV19	TRBD2	.	15
TGTGCCAGCAGCCTAGGACGGGGAGGTATCAATGAGCAGTTCTTC	CASSLGRGGINEQFF	TRBJ2-1	TRBV7-9	.	once	15
TGTGCCAGCAGTGAAACGAGGGGGATAGTTGTCGAGCAGTACTTC	CASSETRGIVVEQYF	TRBJ2-7	TRBV2	.	.	15
TGTGCCAGTAGCTTACAGGGATTGGGTGGCTACACCTTC	CASSLQGLGGYTF	TRBJ1-2	TRBV19	.	once	13
TGTGCCAGTAGTAGGGCAGGGAACACTGAAGCTTTCTTT	CASSRAGNTEAFF	TRBJ1-1	TRBV19	.	.	13
TGCAGTGCTATGGGACAGGAAAAACTGTTTTTT	CSAMGQEKLFF	TRBJ1-4	TRBV20-1	TRBD1	.	11
TGTGCCAGCAGCTTAGAGGATGAGCAGTTCTTC	CASSLEDEQFF	TRBJ2-1	TRBV7-9	.	.	11
TGTGCCAGCAGCACCACCTACGAGCAGTACTTC	CASSTTYEQYF	TRBJ2-7	TRBV7-2	.	few	11
TGTGCCAGCAGGGCAGGGGGTAATTCACCCCTCCACTTT	CASRAGGNSPLHF	TRBJ1-6	TRBV6-5	TRBD1	.	13
TGTGCCAGCAGCTTAGGGACCTACGAGCAGTACTTC	CASSLGTYEQYF	TRBJ2-7	TRBV7-6	.	.	12
TGTGCCAGCAGTGGGGTGCAGGGGAAGGCTGGGGCCAACGTCCTGACTTTC	CASSGVQGKAGANVLTF	TRBJ2-6	TRBV6-1	.	.	17
TGTGCCAGTAGTATTTTTGGGGCAGGTGGTAAACAAAAACTGTTTTTT	CASSIFGAGGKQKLFF	TRBJ1-4	TRBV19	.	.	16
TGCAGCGCCATCGGGGGGCGAGCTTTCTTT	CSAIGGRAFF	TRBJ1-1	TRBV29-1	.	.	10
TGTGCCAGCAGCTTGTGGGGGACAGGAGACTCCTGGGGCTACACCTTC	CASSLWGTGDSWGYTF	TRBJ1-2	TRBV5-6	TRBD1	.	16
TGTGCCAGCACTTTGTCACTTAAGGGGGACGGGCAGTTCTTC	CASTLSLKGDGQFF	TRBJ2-1	TRBV6-6	.	.	14
TGTGCCAGCAGCTGGGGGAGGACGCAGTATTTT	CASSWGRTQYF	TRBJ2-3	TRBV7-2	.	.	11
TGCAGCGTCTTCCAACAGGGGGCGTTGGGCTACACCTTC	CSVFQQGALGYTF	TRBJ1-2	TRBV29-1	TRBD1	.	13
TGTGCCAGCAGCTTAGGAGGTACACTTGAGGGCTATGGCTACACCTTC	CASSLGGTLEGYGYTF	TRBJ1-2	TRBV7-6	.	.	16
TGCGCCAGCAGCCAGGCTATGGGGGGCGCAGATACGCAGTATTTT	CASSQAMGGADTQYF	TRBJ2-3	TRBV4-3	.	.	15
TGTGCCAGCAGCCTAAGGGGGGAGACCCAGTACTTC	CASSLRGETQYF	TRBJ2-5	TRBV11-3	.	once	12
TGTGCCAGCAGTTTAACGGTGGCAGGGGGACGGGAGACCCAGTACTTC	CASSLTVAGGRETQYF	TRBJ2-5	TRBV27	TRBD1	.	16
TGTGCCAGCAGTTTATTTTGGGGGACAGGGGAAGAGACCCAGTACTTC	CASSLFWGTGEETQYF	TRBJ2-5	TRBV28	TRBD1	once	16
TGTGCCATCAGTCGGGACTCCAGCTACGAGCAGTACTTC	CAISRDSSYEQYF	TRBJ2-7	TRBV10-3	.	.	13
TGTGCCAGCAGCCTAGTTACGGGGGCCGGTGAAAAACTGTTTTTT	CASSLVTGAGEKLFF	TRBJ1-4	TRBV7-2	.	.	15
TGTGCCTGGAGTGTCGGAGGATATGAAAAACTGTTTTTT	CAWSVGGYEKLFF	TRBJ1-4	TRBV30	.	.	13
TGTGCCAGTAGTATAGGGGGACAGGGTAAGTACGAGCAGTACTTC	CASSIGGQGKYEQYF	TRBJ2-7	TRBV19	TRBD1	.	15
TGCGCCAGCAGCCCGGAACAGTTCTCCTACGAGCAGTACTTC	CASSPEQFSYEQYF	TRBJ2-7	TRBV4-3	.	.	14
TGCGCCAGCAGCTGGTCCTACGAGCAGTACTTC	CASSWSYEQYF	TRBJ2-7	TRBV5-1	.	.	11
TGCGCCAGCAGGGGGGGCGGTGTACCCTCCTACGAGCAGTACTTC	CASRGGGVPSYEQYF	TRBJ2-7	TRBV7-2	.	.	15
TGTGCCAGCAGCAAAGCGGGAGTTCCCTACAATGAGCAGTTCTTC	CASSKAGVPYNEQFF	TRBJ2-1	TRBV27	TRBD2	.	15
TGTGCCAGCAGCCACACAGGGAAGGACACCTTC	CASSHTGKDTF	TRBJ1-2	TRBV11-2	.	.	11
TGCAGCGTTGTCCCGGGGACCTATGGCTACACCTTC	CSVVPGTYGYTF	TRBJ1-2	TRBV29-1	.	.	12